This T cell receptor beta chain was sequenced in a study of control samples from healthy donors and cancer patients. Produced via immunoSEQ multiplex PCR; TCRdb's table is partial and in-frame only. Here the sample spans about 130,000 clones, 75% to 95% being singletons. The sequenced material came from blood. The sequence derives from a man in his forties in good health.

The CDR3 DNA reads TGTGCCAGCAGCTTGGAACAGGCAGATACGCAGTATTTT. It translates to CASSLEQADTQYF. This sequence joins TRBV5-6 and TRBJ2-3; tentative D call: TRBD1 (5 bases). The CDR3 has 13 amino acids. V dropped 0 bases and J dropped 4 bases, with 6 bases sitting between them. CDR1 SGHDT and CDR2 YYEEEE come from the germline V gene.